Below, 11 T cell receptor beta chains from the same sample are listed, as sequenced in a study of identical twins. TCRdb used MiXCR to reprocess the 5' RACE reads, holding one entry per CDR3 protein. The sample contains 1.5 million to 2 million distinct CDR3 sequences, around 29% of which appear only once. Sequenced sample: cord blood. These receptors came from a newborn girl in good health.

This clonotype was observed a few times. The CDR3 protein is CASSLLSGAEKTQYF. CDR3 bases: TGCGCCAGCAGCTTGTTGTCGGGGGCTGAGAAGACCCAGTACTTC. The chain is built from TRBV5-1 and TRBJ2-5; D tentatively fits TRBD1 or TRBD2 (6 bases each). This CDR3 spans 15 amino acids. V was clipped by 1 base and J by 6 bases, with 16 bases between them. Germline lookup yields CDR1 SGHRS and CDR2 YFSETQ.

The CDR3 region has the DNA TGTGCCAGCAGTCTTGGGACAGGACCTAATGAAAAACTGTTTTTT. Translation gives CASSLGTGPNEKLFF. The chain links TRBV3-1 to TRBJ1-4, with 8 bases matching TRBD1. The CDR3 has 15 residues. In germline, CDR1 is LGHDT, CDR2 YNNKEL (reference sequence). Germline trimming cut 6 bases from V and 3 bases from J; bases unmatched to any gene: 6.

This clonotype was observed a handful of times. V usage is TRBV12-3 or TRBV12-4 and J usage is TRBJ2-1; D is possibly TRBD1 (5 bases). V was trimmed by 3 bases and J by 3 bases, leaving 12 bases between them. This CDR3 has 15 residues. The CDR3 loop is CASSFGQGRYNEQFF. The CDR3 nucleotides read TGTGCCAGCAGTTTCGGGCAGGGTCGCTACAATGAGCAGTTCTTC.

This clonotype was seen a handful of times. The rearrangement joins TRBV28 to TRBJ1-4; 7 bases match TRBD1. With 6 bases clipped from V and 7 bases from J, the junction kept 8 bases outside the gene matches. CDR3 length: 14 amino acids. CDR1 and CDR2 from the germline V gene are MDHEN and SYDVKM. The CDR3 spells CASRGGQLREKLFF. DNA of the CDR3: TGTGCCAGCAGGGGGGGACAGCTCCGTGAAAAACTGTTTTTT.

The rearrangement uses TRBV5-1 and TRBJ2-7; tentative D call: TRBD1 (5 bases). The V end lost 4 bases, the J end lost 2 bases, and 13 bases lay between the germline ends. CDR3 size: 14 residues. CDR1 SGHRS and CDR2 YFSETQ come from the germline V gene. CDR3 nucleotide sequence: TGCGCCAGCAGCGCACCAGAACAGGCCTACGAGCAGTACTTC. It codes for CASSAPEQAYEQYF.

CDR3: CASSLVGGPGANVLTF. For the CDR3, the DNA is TGTGCCAGCAGCTTAGTTGGGGGCCCTGGGGCCAACGTCCTGACTTTC. V and J are TRBV7-2 and TRBJ2-6, with D possibly matching TRBD1 (6 bases). Trimming stripped 1 base from V and 2 bases from J, with 9 bases between. The CDR3 spans 16 residues. The germline V gene encodes CDR1 SGHTA and CDR2 FQGNSA.

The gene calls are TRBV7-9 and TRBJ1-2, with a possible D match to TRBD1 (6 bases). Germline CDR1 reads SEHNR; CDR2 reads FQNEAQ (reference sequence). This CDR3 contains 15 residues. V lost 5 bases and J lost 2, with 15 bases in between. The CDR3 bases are TGTGCCAGCAGCCTTGCCGGGACATCCAACTATGGCTACACCTTC. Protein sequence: CASSLAGTSNYGYTF.

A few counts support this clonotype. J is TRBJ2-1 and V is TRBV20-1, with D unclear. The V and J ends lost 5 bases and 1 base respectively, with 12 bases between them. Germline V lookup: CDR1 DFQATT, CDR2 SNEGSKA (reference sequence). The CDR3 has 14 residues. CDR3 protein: CSAGTLDSYNEQFF. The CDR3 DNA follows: TGCAGTGCTGGAACCTTAGATTCCTACAATGAGCAGTTCTTC.

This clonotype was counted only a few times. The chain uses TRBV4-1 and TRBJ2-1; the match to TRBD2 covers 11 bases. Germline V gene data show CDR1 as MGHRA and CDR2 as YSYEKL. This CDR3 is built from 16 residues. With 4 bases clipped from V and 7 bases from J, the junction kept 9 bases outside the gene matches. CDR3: CASSRKTSGIVNEQFF. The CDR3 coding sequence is TGCGCCAGCAGCCGCAAGACTAGCGGGATTGTGAATGAGCAGTTCTTC.

CDR3 DNA sequence: TGCGCCAGCAGCTCCGATGGACAGGGCACTGAAGCTTTCTTT. Its translation is CASSSDGQGTEAFF. The V and J genes are TRBV5-1 and TRBJ1-1, with 8 bases that match TRBD1. CDR1 is SGHRS and CDR2 is YFSETQ in the germline V gene. V dropped 3 bases and J dropped 4; count of bases not matched to a gene: 5. The CDR3 covers 14 residues.

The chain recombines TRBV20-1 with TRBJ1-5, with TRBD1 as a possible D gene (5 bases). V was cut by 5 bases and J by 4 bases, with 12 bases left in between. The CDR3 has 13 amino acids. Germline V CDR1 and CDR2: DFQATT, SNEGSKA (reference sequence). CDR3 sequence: CSACPGRNQPQHF. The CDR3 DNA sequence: TGCAGTGCTTGTCCGGGACGAAATCAGCCCCAGCATTTT.